The rows below give T cell receptor beta chains drawn from one sample of a study of blood T cell repertoires in COVID-19. Profiling relied on immunoSEQ multiplex PCR, and the TCRdb table lists in-frame clones only, not all of them. The table includes fewer than 200,000 clones, approximately 90% detected once. Sample: peripheral blood. These receptors were collected from a man aged 60 to 69 with acute or convalescent COVID-19. Each CDR3 is given with its conserved first and last residue. A D gene is named only where the DNA matches it firmly. Size is stated for part of the rows, as once, few or many counts, or as a class when the clone is expanded.

d_call: .; v_call: TRBV7-9; clone_size: .; j_call: TRBJ2-7; cdr3_nt: TGTGCCAGCAGCTTCGACACGTCCTACGAGCAGTACTTC; cdr3_aa: CASSFDTSYEQYF
d_call: TRBD1; v_call: TRBV4-1; clone_size: .; j_call: TRBJ2-5; cdr3_nt: TGCGCCAGCAGCCTAGACAGGGTCCAAGAGACCCAGTACTTC; cdr3_aa: CASSLDRVQETQYF
d_call: .; v_call: TRBV24-1; clone_size: .; j_call: TRBJ1-2; cdr3_nt: TGTGCCACCAGTGAAGGAGAACAGGGAGAATGGGGCTACACCTTC; cdr3_aa: CATSEGEQGEWGYTF
d_call: .; v_call: TRBV3-1/TRBV3-2; clone_size: .; j_call: TRBJ1-5; cdr3_nt: TGTGCCAGCAGCCAAGAGGCCCATCAGCCCCAGCATTTT; cdr3_aa: CASSQEAHQPQHF
d_call: TRBD1; v_call: TRBV5-1; clone_size: once; j_call: TRBJ1-4; cdr3_nt: TGCGCCAGCGGGAAGGGCGGGACAGGGGGTGAAAAACTGTTTTTT; cdr3_aa: CASGKGGTGGEKLFF
d_call: .; v_call: TRBV6-4; clone_size: .; j_call: TRBJ2-3; cdr3_nt: TGTGCCAGCAGTGACTCGTGGCAGAGCACAGATACGCAGTATTTT; cdr3_aa: CASSDSWQSTDTQYF
d_call: TRBD1; v_call: TRBV5-1; clone_size: .; j_call: TRBJ1-3; cdr3_nt: TGCGCCAGCAGCCCGGACAGGGGGAGAACCATATATTTT; cdr3_aa: CASSPDRGRTIYF
d_call: .; v_call: TRBV9; clone_size: .; j_call: TRBJ1-3; cdr3_nt: TGTGCCAGCAGCACCCGCTCGGGGAGCTCTGGAAACACCATATATTTT; cdr3_aa: CASSTRSGSSGNTIYF
d_call: .; v_call: TRBV9; clone_size: few; j_call: TRBJ2-1; cdr3_nt: TGTGCCAGCAGCGTTAGGAGGGACAGTGTCAATGAGCAGTTCTTC; cdr3_aa: CASSVRRDSVNEQFF
d_call: .; v_call: TRBV6-2/TRBV6-3; clone_size: .; j_call: TRBJ1-1; cdr3_nt: TGTGCCAGCAGTTGGAGCGAATGGGAAGCTTTCTTT; cdr3_aa: CASSWSEWEAFF
d_call: TRBD2; v_call: TRBV19; clone_size: .; j_call: TRBJ2-2; cdr3_nt: TGTGCCAGTAATCCCGGGGGGGATGTCGGGGAGCTGTTTTTT; cdr3_aa: CASNPGGDVGELFF
d_call: .; v_call: TRBV6-5; clone_size: .; j_call: TRBJ1-4; cdr3_nt: TGTGCCAGCAGGGCAGGGGTTAATGAAAAACTGTTTTTT; cdr3_aa: CASRAGVNEKLFF
d_call: .; v_call: TRBV6-4; clone_size: .; j_call: TRBJ2-5; cdr3_nt: TGTGCCAGCAGTACCCCCAGGGCGCAAGAGACCCAGTACTTC; cdr3_aa: CASSTPRAQETQYF
d_call: TRBD2; v_call: TRBV19; clone_size: .; j_call: TRBJ2-7; cdr3_nt: TGTGCCAGTAGTACACTAGCGGGAGGGCCCGAGCAGTACTTC; cdr3_aa: CASSTLAGGPEQYF
d_call: .; v_call: TRBV5-6; clone_size: .; j_call: TRBJ1-3; cdr3_nt: TGTGCCAGCAGCAGTGGAGCAGGGGATCCGGGAAACACCATATATTTT; cdr3_aa: CASSSGAGDPGNTIYF
d_call: TRBD2; v_call: TRBV27; clone_size: once; j_call: TRBJ2-3; cdr3_nt: TGTGCCAGCACCCTAGCGGGAACGATGAATACGCAGTATTTT; cdr3_aa: CASTLAGTMNTQYF
d_call: TRBD1; v_call: TRBV19; clone_size: .; j_call: TRBJ1-1; cdr3_nt: TGTGCCAGTAGTATAGCCGGACAGGGGACAACTGAAGCTTTCTTT; cdr3_aa: CASSIAGQGTTEAFF
d_call: TRBD1; v_call: TRBV5-1; clone_size: once; j_call: TRBJ2-3; cdr3_nt: TGCGCCAGCAGCTTCGGGACAGAAGGGGATACGCAGTATTTT; cdr3_aa: CASSFGTEGDTQYF
d_call: .; v_call: TRBV4-2; clone_size: .; j_call: TRBJ1-5; cdr3_nt: TGTGCCAGCAGCCAAGATGGGGGGGGCAATCAGCCCCAGCATTTT; cdr3_aa: CASSQDGGGNQPQHF
d_call: .; v_call: TRBV15; clone_size: .; j_call: TRBJ2-1; cdr3_nt: TGTGCCACCAGCTCTTACAATGAGCAGTTCTTC; cdr3_aa: CATSSYNEQFF
d_call: TRBD1; v_call: TRBV11-3; clone_size: .; j_call: TRBJ1-2; cdr3_nt: TGTGCCAGCAGCATCGAACGACAGGGGGAAGGCTACACCTTC; cdr3_aa: CASSIERQGEGYTF
d_call: .; v_call: TRBV10-3; clone_size: few; j_call: TRBJ1-2; cdr3_nt: TGTGCCATCAGTCCGGGGAACTATGGCTACACCTTC; cdr3_aa: CAISPGNYGYTF
d_call: .; v_call: TRBV19; clone_size: .; j_call: TRBJ1-2; cdr3_nt: TGTGCCAGTAGTATAAGCGGGTCCATAGACTATGGCTACACCTTC; cdr3_aa: CASSISGSIDYGYTF
d_call: .; v_call: TRBV20-1; clone_size: .; j_call: TRBJ1-2; cdr3_nt: TGCAGTGCTAGTGACGGGGGCTATGGCTACACCTTC; cdr3_aa: CSASDGGYGYTF
d_call: .; v_call: TRBV6-5; clone_size: .; j_call: TRBJ2-3; cdr3_nt: TGTGCCAGCAGCCAGACAGGCCCAGATACGCAGTATTTT; cdr3_aa: CASSQTGPDTQYF
d_call: TRBD2; v_call: TRBV29-1; clone_size: once; j_call: TRBJ2-1; cdr3_nt: TGCAGCGTTTTGGGACTAGCGACGAATGAGCAGTTCTTC; cdr3_aa: CSVLGLATNEQFF
d_call: TRBD2; v_call: TRBV11-3; clone_size: .; j_call: TRBJ2-3; cdr3_nt: TGTGCCAGCAGCAAAGGTAGCGGGAGGAGTGATACGCAGTATTTT; cdr3_aa: CASSKGSGRSDTQYF
d_call: .; v_call: TRBV15; clone_size: .; j_call: TRBJ1-2; cdr3_nt: TGTGCCACCAGCAGCGGGGGTGGCTATGGCTACACCTTC; cdr3_aa: CATSSGGGYGYTF
d_call: TRBD1; v_call: TRBV25-1; clone_size: .; j_call: TRBJ1-1; cdr3_nt: TGTGCCAGCAGTGAGCCGACAGGGGGTAAAACCGAAGCTTTCTTT; cdr3_aa: CASSEPTGGKTEAFF
d_call: .; v_call: TRBV7-9; clone_size: .; j_call: TRBJ2-5; cdr3_nt: TGTGCCAGCAGCATCAAAGTAGCACGAGAGGAGACCCAGTACTTC; cdr3_aa: CASSIKVAREETQYF
d_call: .; v_call: TRBV19; clone_size: .; j_call: TRBJ1-1; cdr3_nt: TGTGCCAGTAGTATAGGGGAACAGGGACCTGAAGCTTTCTTT; cdr3_aa: CASSIGEQGPEAFF
d_call: .; v_call: TRBV20-1; clone_size: .; j_call: TRBJ1-5; cdr3_nt: TGCAGTGCTAGTAAGTCAGGGTTTAGCAATCAGCCCCAGCATTTT; cdr3_aa: CSASKSGFSNQPQHF
d_call: .; v_call: TRBV14; clone_size: once; j_call: TRBJ2-3; cdr3_nt: TGTGCCAGCGGCGGGTCAGTACCAGATACGCAGTATTTT; cdr3_aa: CASGGSVPDTQYF
d_call: TRBD1; v_call: TRBV11-3; clone_size: .; j_call: TRBJ1-5; cdr3_nt: TGTGCCAGCAGCCGGGACAGAGACAATCAGCCCCAGCATTTT; cdr3_aa: CASSRDRDNQPQHF
d_call: .; v_call: TRBV7-8; clone_size: .; j_call: TRBJ1-1; cdr3_nt: TGTGCCAGCAGCCCTCTCACGGACGGGATGAACACTGAAGCTTTCTTT; cdr3_aa: CASSPLTDGMNTEAFF
d_call: .; v_call: TRBV11-2; clone_size: .; j_call: TRBJ1-1; cdr3_nt: TGTGCCAGCAGCTTATACGCGGGGAACACTGAAGCTTTCTTT; cdr3_aa: CASSLYAGNTEAFF
d_call: TRBD1; v_call: TRBV6-4; clone_size: .; j_call: TRBJ1-1; cdr3_nt: TGTGCCAGCAGCCTGACAGGGGGTCACACTGAAGCTTTCTTT; cdr3_aa: CASSLTGGHTEAFF
d_call: .; v_call: TRBV11-3; clone_size: .; j_call: TRBJ2-1; cdr3_nt: TGTGCCAGCAGCTTAGTGGGGGGAAATGAGCAGTTCTTC; cdr3_aa: CASSLVGGNEQFF
d_call: .; v_call: TRBV6-2/TRBV6-3; clone_size: .; j_call: TRBJ1-5; cdr3_nt: TGTGCCAGCAGTTACTCGACCGCGGTTGAGAGAGAGCATTTT; cdr3_aa: CASSYSTAVEREHF
d_call: .; v_call: TRBV19; clone_size: .; j_call: TRBJ1-2; cdr3_nt: TGTGCCAGTAGTATACCGGGGAACTATGGCTACACCTTC; cdr3_aa: CASSIPGNYGYTF
d_call: TRBD2; v_call: TRBV18; clone_size: .; j_call: TRBJ2-7; cdr3_nt: TGTGCCAGCTCAACCGGAGCGGGAGGGTACGAGCAGTACTTC; cdr3_aa: CASSTGAGGYEQYF
d_call: .; v_call: TRBV5-8; clone_size: .; j_call: TRBJ1-5; cdr3_nt: TGTGCCAGCAGCTTGGAGGGACACCCCAGCAATCAGCCCCAGCATTTT; cdr3_aa: CASSLEGHPSNQPQHF
d_call: .; v_call: TRBV7-6; clone_size: .; j_call: TRBJ1-2; cdr3_nt: TGTGCCAGCAGCTTAGGAGCGGGACTTTCGGTCGTAGGTGGCTACACCTTC; cdr3_aa: CASSLGAGLSVVGGYTF